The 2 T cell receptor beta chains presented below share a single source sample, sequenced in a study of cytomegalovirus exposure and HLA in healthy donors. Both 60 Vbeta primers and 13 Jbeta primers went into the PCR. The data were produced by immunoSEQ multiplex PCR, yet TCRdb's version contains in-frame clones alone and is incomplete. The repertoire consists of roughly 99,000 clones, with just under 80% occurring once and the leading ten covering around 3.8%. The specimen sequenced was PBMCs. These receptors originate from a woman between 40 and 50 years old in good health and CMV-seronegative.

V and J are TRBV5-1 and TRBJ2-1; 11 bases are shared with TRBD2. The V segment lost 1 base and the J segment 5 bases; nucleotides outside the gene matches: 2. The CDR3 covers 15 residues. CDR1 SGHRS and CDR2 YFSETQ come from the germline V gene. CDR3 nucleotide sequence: TGCGCCAGCAGCTTGTTGACTAGCGGGGACAATGAGCAGTTCTTC. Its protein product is CASSLLTSGDNEQFF.

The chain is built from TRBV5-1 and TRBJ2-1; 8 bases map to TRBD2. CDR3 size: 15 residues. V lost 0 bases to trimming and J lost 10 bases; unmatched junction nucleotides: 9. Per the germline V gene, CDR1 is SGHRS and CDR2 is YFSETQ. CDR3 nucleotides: TGCGCCAGCAGCTTGGGAGGAAGCGGGGGAAACGAGCAGTTCTTC. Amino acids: CASSLGGSGGNEQFF.